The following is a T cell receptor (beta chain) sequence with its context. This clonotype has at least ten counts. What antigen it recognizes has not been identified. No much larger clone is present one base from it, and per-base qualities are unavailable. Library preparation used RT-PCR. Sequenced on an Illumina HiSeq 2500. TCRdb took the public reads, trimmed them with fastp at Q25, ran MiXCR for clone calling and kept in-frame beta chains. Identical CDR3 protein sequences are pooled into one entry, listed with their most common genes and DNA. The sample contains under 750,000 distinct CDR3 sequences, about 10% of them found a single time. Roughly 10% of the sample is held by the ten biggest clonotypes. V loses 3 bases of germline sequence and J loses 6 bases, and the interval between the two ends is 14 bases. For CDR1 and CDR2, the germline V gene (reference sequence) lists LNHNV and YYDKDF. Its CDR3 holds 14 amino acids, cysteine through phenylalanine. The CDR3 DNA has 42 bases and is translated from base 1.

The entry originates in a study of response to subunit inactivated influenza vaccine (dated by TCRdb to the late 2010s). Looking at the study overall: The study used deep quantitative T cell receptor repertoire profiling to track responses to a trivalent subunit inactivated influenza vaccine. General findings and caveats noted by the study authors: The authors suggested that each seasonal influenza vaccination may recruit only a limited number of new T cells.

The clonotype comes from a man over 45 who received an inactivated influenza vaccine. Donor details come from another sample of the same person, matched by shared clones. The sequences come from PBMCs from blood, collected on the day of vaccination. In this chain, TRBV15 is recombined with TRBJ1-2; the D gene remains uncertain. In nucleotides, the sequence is TGTGCCACCAGCAGCTATTCGCAGAGAAATGGCTACACCTTC. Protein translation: CATSSYSQRNGYTF.